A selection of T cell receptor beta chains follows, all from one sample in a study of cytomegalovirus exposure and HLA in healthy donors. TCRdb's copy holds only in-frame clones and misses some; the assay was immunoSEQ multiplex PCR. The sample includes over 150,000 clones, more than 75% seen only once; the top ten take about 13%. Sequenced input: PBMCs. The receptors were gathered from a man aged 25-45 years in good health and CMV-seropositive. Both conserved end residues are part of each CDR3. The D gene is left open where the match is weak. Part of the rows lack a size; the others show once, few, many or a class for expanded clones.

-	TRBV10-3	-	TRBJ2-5	TGTGCCTGCGGCAGCCTAGGTGGGACCCAGTACTTC	CACGSLGGTQYF
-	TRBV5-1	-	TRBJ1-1	TGCGCCAGCAGATCAGGGGATACCTTGAACACTGAAGCTTTCTTT	CASRSGDTLNTEAFF
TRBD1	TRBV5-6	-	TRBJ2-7	TGTGCCAGCAGCCACCCGGGGACAGGGAGCTACGAGCAGTACTTC	CASSHPGTGSYEQYF
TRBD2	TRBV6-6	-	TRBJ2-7	TGTGCCAGCCGCCTTCGGACTAGCGGTTTCTACGAGCAGTACTTC	CASRLRTSGFYEQYF
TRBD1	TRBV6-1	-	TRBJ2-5	TGTGCCAGCCCCGGGACAGACCAAGAGACCCAGTACTTC	CASPGTDQETQYF
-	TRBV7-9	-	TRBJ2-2	TGTGCCAGCAGCTTCTCGGGTTCCGACACCGGGGAGCTGTTTTTT	CASSFSGSDTGELFF
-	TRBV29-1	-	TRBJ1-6	TGCAGCGTTGCCACGGGACTCTATAATTCACCCCTCCACTTT	CSVATGLYNSPLHF
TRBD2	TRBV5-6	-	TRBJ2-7	TGTGCCAGCAGCTCGGGACTATTCTACGAGCAGTACTTC	CASSSGLFYEQYF
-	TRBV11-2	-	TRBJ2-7	TGTGCCAGCAGCCTAAGTAGGGGGTCCTCCTACGAGCAGTACTTC	CASSLSRGSSYEQYF
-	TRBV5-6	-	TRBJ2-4	TGTGCCAGCAGCTTGGGCGGCAGGGCCTTAGCCAAAAACATTCAGTACTTC	CASSLGGRALAKNIQYF
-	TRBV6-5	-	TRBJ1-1	TGTGCCAGCAGTTACTCACCCCGAGAGAACACTGAAGCTTTCTTT	CASSYSPRENTEAFF
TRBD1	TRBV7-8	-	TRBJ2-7	TGTGCCAGCCGACTGGGACAGGGCGACTACGAGCAGTACTTC	CASRLGQGDYEQYF
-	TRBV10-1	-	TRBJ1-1	TGCGCCAGCAGTGAGTCTGGGGCATGGAACACTGAAGCTTTCTTT	CASSESGAWNTEAFF
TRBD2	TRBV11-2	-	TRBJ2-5	TGTGCCAGCAGCCGACCCCGCACGGGACTAGCGGAGCAAGAGACCCAGTACTTC	CASSRPRTGLAEQETQYF
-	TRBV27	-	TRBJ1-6	TGTGCCAGCAGCCTGACCAGGGGAGTATCCTATAATTCACCCCTCCACTTT	CASSLTRGVSYNSPLHF
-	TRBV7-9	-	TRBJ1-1	TGTGCCAGCAGCTTGACACTGAACACTGAAGCTTTCTTT	CASSLTLNTEAFF
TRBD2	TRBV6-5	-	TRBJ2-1	TGTGCCAGCAGGCAACTAGCGGGAGCTAACAATGAGCAGTTCTTC	CASRQLAGANNEQFF
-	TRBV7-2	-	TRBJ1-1	TGTGCCAGCAGCCGAGAGGCAGCTGGGAACACTGAAGCTTTCTTT	CASSREAAGNTEAFF
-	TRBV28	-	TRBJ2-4	TGTGCCAGCAGTTTTGTAGGAACAGGGATGAAAAACATTCAGTACTTC	CASSFVGTGMKNIQYF
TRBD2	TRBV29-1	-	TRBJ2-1	TGCAGCGTTGAGGTAGCGGGCCAAAGCTCCTACAATGAGCAGTTCTTC	CSVEVAGQSSYNEQFF
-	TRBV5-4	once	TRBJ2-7	TGTGCCAGCAGCGGCGCAGGGGACCTTTCCTACGAGCAGTACTTC	CASSGAGDLSYEQYF
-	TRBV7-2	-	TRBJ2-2	TGTGCCAGCAGCTTAGAGGGGGTCGCCGGGGAGCTGTTTTTT	CASSLEGVAGELFF
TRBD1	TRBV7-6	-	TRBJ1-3	TGTGCCAGCAGCTTAGGACAGGGGATAGGCACCATATATTTT	CASSLGQGIGTIYF
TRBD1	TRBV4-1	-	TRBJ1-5	TGCGCCAGCAGCCAAGTGGGCAGGGGGGAGTATCAGCCCCAGCATTTT	CASSQVGRGEYQPQHF
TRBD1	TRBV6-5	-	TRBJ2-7	TGTGCCAGCAGTTTGGGACAGGGGGGGAACGAGCAGTACTTC	CASSLGQGGNEQYF
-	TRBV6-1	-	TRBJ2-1	TGTGCCAGCAGCGCCTTGAACAGGGGCGGGGATGAGCAGTTCTTC	CASSALNRGGDEQFF
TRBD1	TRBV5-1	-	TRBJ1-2	TGCGCCAGCAGCTTGACAGGACAGGGGGCTGGCTATGGCTACACCTTC	CASSLTGQGAGYGYTF
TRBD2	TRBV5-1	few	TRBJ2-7	TGCGCCAGCAGCTTGGGAGCGGGAGTATCCTACGAGCAGTACTTC	CASSLGAGVSYEQYF
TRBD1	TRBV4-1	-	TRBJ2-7	TGCGCCAGCAGCCAAGTGGGACAGGCGAATGGCGAGCAGTACTTC	CASSQVGQANGEQYF
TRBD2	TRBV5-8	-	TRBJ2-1	TGTGCCAGCAGCTCCGCCGGGACTAGCGGGAAGATTCAGTTCTTC	CASSSAGTSGKIQFF
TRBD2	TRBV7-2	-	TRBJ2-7	TGTGCCAGCAGCTTAGTTGCTGGCGGGAGCACCTACGAGCAGTACTTC	CASSLVAGGSTYEQYF
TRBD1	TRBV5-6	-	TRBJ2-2	TGTGCCAGCAGCTCGACAGGGATGAACACCGGGGAGCTGTTTTTT	CASSSTGMNTGELFF
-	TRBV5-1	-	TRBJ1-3	TGCGCCAGCAGCCAAGACTCAGTTGCATGGAAAAACACCATATATTTT	CASSQDSVAWKNTIYF
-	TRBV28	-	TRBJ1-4	TGTGCCAGCAGTTTAGGTGGGAGGGTGGGGAATGAAAAACTGTTTTTT	CASSLGGRVGNEKLFF
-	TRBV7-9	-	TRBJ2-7	TGTGCCAGCAGCAGCTGGGAGACCTACGAGCAGTACTTC	CASSSWETYEQYF
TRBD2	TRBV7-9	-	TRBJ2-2	TGTGCCAGCAGCCCACCAGCGGGAGGAGTCACCGGGGAGCTGTTTTTT	CASSPPAGGVTGELFF
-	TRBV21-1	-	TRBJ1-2	TGTGCCAGCAGCGTTCAGGGGGCGCTGGGCTACACCTTC	CASSVQGALGYTF
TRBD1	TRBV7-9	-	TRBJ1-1	TGTGCCAGCAGCCCGGGACAGGGAGACACTGAAGCTTTCTTT	CASSPGQGDTEAFF
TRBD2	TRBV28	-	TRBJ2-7	TGTGCCAGCAGTCTGGGGATGGCGGGAGGTCAGACCTACGAGCAGTACTTC	CASSLGMAGGQTYEQYF
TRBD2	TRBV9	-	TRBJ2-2	TGTGCCAGCAGTAGTACTAGCGGGAGAGGCACCGGGGAGCTGTTTTTT	CASSSTSGRGTGELFF
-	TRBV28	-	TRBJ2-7	TGTGCCAGCAGTTACAGCTCCTACGAGCAGTACTTC	CASSYSSYEQYF
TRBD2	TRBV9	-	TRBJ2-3	TGTGCCAGCAGCGTAGATGGGACTAGCAAAATTACGCAGTATTTT	CASSVDGTSKITQYF
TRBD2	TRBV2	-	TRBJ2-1	TGTGCCAGCAAACCGGGACTAGCGGGAGCTAATGAGCAGTTCTTC	CASKPGLAGANEQFF
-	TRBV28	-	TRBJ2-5	TGTGCCAGCAGTTCTTCTGGAGGGGTTTTAGGAAAAGAGACCCAGTACTTC	CASSSSGGVLGKETQYF
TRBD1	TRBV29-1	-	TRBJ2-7	TGCAGCGTTTCTTCGGGCAGGGGGTCGCGCGAGCAGTACTTC	CSVSSGRGSREQYF
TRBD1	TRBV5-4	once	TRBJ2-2	TGTGCCAGCAGCCATGACAGGGACGACGGGGAGCTGTTTTTT	CASSHDRDDGELFF
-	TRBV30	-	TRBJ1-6	TGTGCCTGGAGTCGGGAGGTAAATTCACCCCTCCACTTT	CAWSREVNSPLHF
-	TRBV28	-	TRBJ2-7	TGTGCCAGCAGTTTAGGCGGGAATTCCTACGAGCAGTACTTC	CASSLGGNSYEQYF
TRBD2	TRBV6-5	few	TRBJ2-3	TGTGCCAGCAGTTCGGGGGGGAGGGATACGCAGTATTTT	CASSSGGRDTQYF
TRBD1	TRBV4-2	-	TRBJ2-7	TGTGCCAGCAGCCAAGTGTCGACAGGGGAGGCCGAGCAGTACTTC	CASSQVSTGEAEQYF
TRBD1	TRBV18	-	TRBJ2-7	TGTGCCAGCTCACCAACACAGGGGGCGTCCTACGAGCAGTACTTC	CASSPTQGASYEQYF
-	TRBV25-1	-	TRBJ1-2	TGTGCCAGCAGTGACATCACAACAGTAAACTATGGCTACACCTTC	CASSDITTVNYGYTF
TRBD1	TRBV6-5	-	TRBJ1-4	TGTGCCAGCAGCCCGGGACAGGGATATGAAAAACTGTTTTTT	CASSPGQGYEKLFF
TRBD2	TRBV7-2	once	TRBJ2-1	TGTGCCAGCAGCGGGGGCATCCTAGCGGGCAGCTACAATGAGCAGTTCTTC	CASSGGILAGSYNEQFF